This T cell receptor (beta chain) was captured by sequencing in a study of cytomegalovirus exposure and HLA in healthy donors. Overall study findings and caveats: A few chains tied to CMV proved CMV antigen-specific in vitro. The study flagged approximately 180 TCR beta chains as cytomegalovirus-associated.

Separation from the roughly 680-subject first cohort characterized the roughly 110-subject validation cohort, to which the donors belonged. The repertoire was sequenced with immunoSEQ multiplex PCR; TCRdb's copy has only in-frame clones and lacks some. In the table there are more than 95,000 clones, about 90% of which are singletons. On this clone: Its matching antigen is unknown.

This CDR3 region has 16 residues. Germline-derived CDR1 and CDR2 are SEHNR and FQNEAQ (reference sequence). Between the trimmed V and J ends, which lost 5 bases and 2 bases, there was a span of 17 bases. The rearrangement uses TRBV7-9 and TRBJ2-3; perhaps TRBD1 as D (6 bases). This clonotype was obtained from a woman in her late teens or twenties in good health and CMV-seronegative. What was sequenced was PBMCs. The CDR3 spells CASSQGTLLLTDTQYF. The CDR3 nucleotides are TGTGCCAGCAGCCAAGGGACACTACTACTCACAGATACGCAGTATTTT.